Listed below are T cell receptor beta chains from one sample, sequenced in a study of T cells in Graves' hyperthyroidism and ophthalmopathy. TCRdb processed the multiplex PCR reads anew with MiXCR; each CDR3 protein has one entry. The data hold hundreds of thousands of distinct CDR3 sequences, with approximately 20% observed a single time. Source material: blood. The receptors here all came from a man aged 35 to 55 with Graves' hyperthyroidism. Each CDR3 is given with its conserved first and last residue. The order of the fields is V gene, D gene, J gene, CDR3 protein. D genes are given only for firm matches.

v_gene: TRBV4-3
d_gene: TRBD1
j_gene: TRBJ1-1
CDR3aa: CASSQAINRGFEAFF

v_gene: TRBV18
d_gene: -
j_gene: TRBJ1-4
CDR3aa: CASSRGGDEKLFF

v_gene: TRBV3-1
d_gene: -
j_gene: TRBJ2-3
CDR3aa: CASSQGAPDTQYF

v_gene: TRBV30
d_gene: -
j_gene: TRBJ1-2
CDR3aa: CAWSFRATFFSYGYTF

v_gene: TRBV7-9
d_gene: -
j_gene: TRBJ2-3
CDR3aa: CASSPGEFTDTQYF

v_gene: TRBV3-1
d_gene: TRBD2
j_gene: TRBJ2-1
CDR3aa: CASSFRAGRTYNEQFF

v_gene: TRBV28
d_gene: -
j_gene: TRBJ2-5
CDR3aa: CASSLDTAQETQYF

v_gene: TRBV7-9
d_gene: -
j_gene: TRBJ1-2
CDR3aa: CASSFETNYGYTF

v_gene: TRBV28
d_gene: -
j_gene: TRBJ2-7
CDR3aa: CASSLIGVGYEQYF

v_gene: TRBV6-4
d_gene: -
j_gene: TRBJ1-1
CDR3aa: CASSDRPGEEAFF

v_gene: TRBV6-1
d_gene: TRBD1
j_gene: TRBJ2-3
CDR3aa: CASTGGSAQYF

v_gene: TRBV5-1
d_gene: -
j_gene: TRBJ2-2
CDR3aa: CASRRQLSNTGELFF

v_gene: TRBV4-1
d_gene: -
j_gene: TRBJ2-5
CDR3aa: CASSQGVIAQETQYF

v_gene: TRBV20-1
d_gene: TRBD2
j_gene: TRBJ2-3
CDR3aa: CSARDPRLAGGQDTQYF

v_gene: TRBV20-1
d_gene: TRBD1
j_gene: TRBJ2-5
CDR3aa: CSAPGGRGQETQYF

v_gene: TRBV20-1
d_gene: -
j_gene: TRBJ1-5
CDR3aa: CSARTPSARNNQPQHF

v_gene: TRBV5-1
d_gene: TRBD2
j_gene: TRBJ2-3
CDR3aa: CASSLGLAGASTDTQYF

v_gene: TRBV6-1
d_gene: TRBD1
j_gene: TRBJ1-5
CDR3aa: CASSTQGAQPQHF

v_gene: TRBV18
d_gene: -
j_gene: TRBJ2-2
CDR3aa: CASSYGGDSGYTGELFF

v_gene: TRBV15
d_gene: -
j_gene: TRBJ2-5
CDR3aa: CATSRAAGETQYF

v_gene: TRBV7-9
d_gene: TRBD1
j_gene: TRBJ1-2
CDR3aa: CASSEEPGQGAYGYTF

v_gene: TRBV7-3
d_gene: TRBD1
j_gene: TRBJ1-4
CDR3aa: CASSLEPGQAYFNEKLFF

v_gene: TRBV20-1
d_gene: -
j_gene: TRBJ1-1
CDR3aa: CSARMGFDTEAFF

v_gene: TRBV29-1
d_gene: -
j_gene: TRBJ2-3
CDR3aa: CSVKGFGADTQYF

v_gene: TRBV4-3
d_gene: TRBD1
j_gene: TRBJ2-7
CDR3aa: CASSRGTGPYEQYF

v_gene: TRBV25-1
d_gene: -
j_gene: TRBJ1-1
CDR3aa: CASSELTSGRHTEAFF

v_gene: TRBV12-3/TRBV12-4
d_gene: TRBD2
j_gene: TRBJ2-5
CDR3aa: CASSPGLAVGETQYF

v_gene: TRBV5-1
d_gene: -
j_gene: TRBJ2-2
CDR3aa: CASSLGGKNTGELFF

v_gene: TRBV5-1
d_gene: -
j_gene: TRBJ2-3
CDR3aa: CASSSLGGASDTQYF

v_gene: TRBV3-1
d_gene: TRBD2
j_gene: TRBJ2-3
CDR3aa: CASSFSGTTDTQYF

v_gene: TRBV5-6
d_gene: -
j_gene: TRBJ1-6
CDR3aa: CASSNGHPHYSPLHF

v_gene: TRBV20-1
d_gene: TRBD2
j_gene: TRBJ2-7
CDR3aa: CSARGLAGGSYEQYF

v_gene: TRBV20-1
d_gene: TRBD1
j_gene: TRBJ2-5
CDR3aa: CSARTGGSQETQYF

v_gene: TRBV12-3/TRBV12-4
d_gene: -
j_gene: TRBJ2-6
CDR3aa: CASRGQQANVLTF

v_gene: TRBV24-1
d_gene: TRBD1
j_gene: TRBJ1-1
CDR3aa: CATRRGLNTEAFF

v_gene: TRBV7-2
d_gene: TRBD1
j_gene: TRBJ2-1
CDR3aa: CASSATGQGGSEQFF

v_gene: TRBV25-1
d_gene: TRBD1
j_gene: TRBJ2-7
CDR3aa: CASSDRQGNSYEQYF

v_gene: TRBV18
d_gene: -
j_gene: TRBJ2-2
CDR3aa: CASSPAGTLNTGELFF

v_gene: TRBV19
d_gene: TRBD1
j_gene: TRBJ2-1
CDR3aa: CASSRVFSTGWAKAYNEQFF

v_gene: TRBV9
d_gene: -
j_gene: TRBJ2-2
CDR3aa: CASSLTNTGELFF

v_gene: TRBV6-1
d_gene: -
j_gene: TRBJ1-1
CDR3aa: CASTGEQGAEAFF

v_gene: TRBV18
d_gene: TRBD1
j_gene: TRBJ1-4
CDR3aa: CASSRQGTNEKLFF

v_gene: TRBV15
d_gene: -
j_gene: TRBJ1-2
CDR3aa: CATSRALPNYGYTF

v_gene: TRBV28
d_gene: TRBD1
j_gene: TRBJ2-7
CDR3aa: CASNETPGAGGYEQYF

v_gene: TRBV29-1
d_gene: -
j_gene: TRBJ2-2
CDR3aa: CSVATTNTGELFF

v_gene: TRBV9
d_gene: TRBD2
j_gene: TRBJ2-2
CDR3aa: CASSVGLAGGLAGELFF

v_gene: TRBV4-1
d_gene: -
j_gene: TRBJ1-4
CDR3aa: CASSRAGGGEKLFF

v_gene: TRBV6-1
d_gene: -
j_gene: TRBJ1-1
CDR3aa: CASSPERGHTEAFF

v_gene: TRBV3-1
d_gene: TRBD1
j_gene: TRBJ1-4
CDR3aa: CASSPGGISTNEKLFF

v_gene: TRBV6-5
d_gene: TRBD1
j_gene: TRBJ2-1
CDR3aa: CASSFRDSPSHEQFF

v_gene: TRBV19
d_gene: -
j_gene: TRBJ2-7
CDR3aa: CASSFSKQYF

v_gene: TRBV5-1
d_gene: TRBD1
j_gene: TRBJ1-3
CDR3aa: CASRRRTGSGNTIYF